This T cell receptor beta chain was observed in a study of T cell changes during pregnancy in multiple sclerosis. Assay used: immunoSEQ multiplex PCR; TCRdb lists only in-frame clones, some missing. The sample lists 30,000 to 35,000 clones; roughly nine tenths were seen once. The receptor comes from a female donor with multiple sclerosis, enrolled in a pregnancy study. The sample consisted of CD8+ T cells from peripheral blood mononuclear cells, taken in the first trimester of pregnancy.

The CDR3 DNA is TGTGCCAGCAGTTTGACTAGCCGTACAATCGAGCAGTACTTC. Translating gives CASSLTSRTIEQYF. This chain joins TRBV27 and TRBJ2-7, with TRBD2 matching over 7 bases. The J segment lost 6 bases and the V segment lost 3 bases, leaving 8 bases of the junction unmatched. This CDR3 has 14 amino acids. Germline CDR1 and CDR2: MNHEY and SMNVEV (reference sequence).